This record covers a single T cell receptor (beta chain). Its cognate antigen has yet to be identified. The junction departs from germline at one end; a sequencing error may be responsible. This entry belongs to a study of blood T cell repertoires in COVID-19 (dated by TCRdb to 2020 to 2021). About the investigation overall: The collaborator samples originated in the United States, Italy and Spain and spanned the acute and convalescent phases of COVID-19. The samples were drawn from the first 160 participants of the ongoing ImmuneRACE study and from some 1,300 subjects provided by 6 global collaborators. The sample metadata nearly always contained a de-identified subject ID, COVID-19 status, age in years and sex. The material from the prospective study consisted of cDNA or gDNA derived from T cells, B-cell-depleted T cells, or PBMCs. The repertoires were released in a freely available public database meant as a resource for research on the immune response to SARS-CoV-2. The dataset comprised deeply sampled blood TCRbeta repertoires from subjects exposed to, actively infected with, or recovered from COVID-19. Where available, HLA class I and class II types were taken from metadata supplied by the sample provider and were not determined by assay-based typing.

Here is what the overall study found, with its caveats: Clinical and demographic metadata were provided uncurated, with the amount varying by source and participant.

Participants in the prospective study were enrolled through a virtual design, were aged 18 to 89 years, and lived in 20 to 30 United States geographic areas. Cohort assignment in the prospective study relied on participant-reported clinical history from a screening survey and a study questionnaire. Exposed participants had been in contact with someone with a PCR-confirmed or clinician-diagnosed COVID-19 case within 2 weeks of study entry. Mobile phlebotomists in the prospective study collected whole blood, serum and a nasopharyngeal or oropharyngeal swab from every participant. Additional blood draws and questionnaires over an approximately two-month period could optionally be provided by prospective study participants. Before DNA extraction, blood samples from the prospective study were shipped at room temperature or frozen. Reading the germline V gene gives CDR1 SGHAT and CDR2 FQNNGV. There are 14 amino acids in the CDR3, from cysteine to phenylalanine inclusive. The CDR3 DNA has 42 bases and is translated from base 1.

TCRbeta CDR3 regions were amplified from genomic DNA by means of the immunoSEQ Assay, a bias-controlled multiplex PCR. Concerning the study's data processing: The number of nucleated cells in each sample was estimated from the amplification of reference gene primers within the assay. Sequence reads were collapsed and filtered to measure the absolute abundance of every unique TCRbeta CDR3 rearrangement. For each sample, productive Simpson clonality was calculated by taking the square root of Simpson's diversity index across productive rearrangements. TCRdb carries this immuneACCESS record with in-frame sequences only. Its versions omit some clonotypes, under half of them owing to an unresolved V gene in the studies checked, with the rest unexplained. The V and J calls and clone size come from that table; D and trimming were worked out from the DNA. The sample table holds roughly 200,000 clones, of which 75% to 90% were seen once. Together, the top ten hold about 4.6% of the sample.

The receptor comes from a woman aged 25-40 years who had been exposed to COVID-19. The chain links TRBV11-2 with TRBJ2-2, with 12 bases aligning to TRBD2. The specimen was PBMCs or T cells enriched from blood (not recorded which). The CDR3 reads CASSLDLTSGGTLF. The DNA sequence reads TGTGCCAGCAGCTTAGATCTCACTAGCGGGGGGACCCTTTTT. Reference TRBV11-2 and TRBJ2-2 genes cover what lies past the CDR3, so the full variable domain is EAGVAQSPRYKIIEKRQSVAFWCNPISGHATLYWYQQILGQGPKLLIQFQNNGVVDDSQLPKDRFSAERLKGVDSTLKIQPAKLEDSAVYLCASSLDLTSGGTLFGEGSRLTVL.